What follows describes a single T cell receptor (beta chain). Germline assignment: CDR1 MNHEY and CDR2 SVGEGT. J was trimmed by 2 bases and V by 2 bases; bases with no gene match: 13. The CDR3 length is 19 residues. Per the authors' pipeline: Cell counts per sample came from amplifying reference gene primers. The table came from immunoSEQ multiplex PCR; TCRdb's copy has only in-frame clones and leaves some out. The D gene and trimming were derived from the DNA, and the V and J assignments and clone size from that table. The sample consists of about 100,000 clones, around 92% of them appearing once. The sample is drawn from a study of blood T cell repertoires in COVID-19. Study background: Material from acute and convalescent COVID-19 was sourced from the United States, Italy and Spain.

This sequence was found in a man aged 18-30 years with acute or convalescent COVID-19. Sequencing input: peripheral blood. The chain couples TRBV6-2 or TRBV6-3 to TRBJ1-5; 9 positions agree with TRBD1. This CDR3 reads CASSYLRDRALFGNQPQHF. DNA of the CDR3: TGTGCCAGCAGTTACCTCCGGGACAGGGCGCTATTTGGCAATCAGCCCCAGCATTTT.